These T cell receptor beta chains were read from a single sample in a study of blood T cell repertoires in COVID-19. Here immunoSEQ multiplex PCR was the method, and the copy in TCRdb shows in-frame clones only, minus some. The sample holds some 190,000 clones, 70% to 85% seen once. The sample was peripheral blood. The origin of the receptors is a woman over 75 with COVID-19, enrolled during active disease. Each CDR3 is given without its conserved first and last residue. D genes are given only for firm matches.

TRBV6-5	TRBD2	TRBJ2-7	ASHGGGGYEQY
TRBV5-1	NA	TRBJ2-3	ASSPPQNTDTQY
TRBV5-4	NA	TRBJ2-7	ASSLENTYEQY
TRBV5-1	NA	TRBJ1-5	ASSEGPSAQPQH
TRBV7-3	TRBD1	TRBJ2-1	ASSLQGWGEQF
TRBV11-2	TRBD1	TRBJ2-7	ASSLTGVEQY
TRBV3-1/TRBV3-2	NA	TRBJ1-1	ASSQVGGSGKAF
TRBV5-5	NA	TRBJ1-1	ASSFGTSDTEAF
TRBV7-9	TRBD2	TRBJ2-5	ASSSQRGGSETQY
TRBV19	NA	TRBJ1-2	ASSIRAGRNYGYT
TRBV6-5	NA	TRBJ2-1	ASRPTRIGGNEQF
TRBV9	NA	TRBJ1-4	ASSVGAATNEKLF
TRBV19	TRBD1	TRBJ1-1	ASSIGRTGGNTEAF
TRBV2	NA	TRBJ2-5	ASEQGWETQY
TRBV10-3	NA	TRBJ1-5	AISAQGQTNQPQH
TRBV15	TRBD2	TRBJ2-1	ATSEGTTNEQF
TRBV5-1	TRBD2	TRBJ2-3	ASSPGTSGNTDTQY
TRBV3-1/TRBV3-2	NA	TRBJ2-5	ASSHSGSGETQY
TRBV18	TRBD1	TRBJ1-2	ASSPRTGGDGYT
TRBV2	NA	TRBJ2-7	ASKTDRLTYEQY
TRBV20-1	NA	TRBJ2-7	SASSGDRPLEQY